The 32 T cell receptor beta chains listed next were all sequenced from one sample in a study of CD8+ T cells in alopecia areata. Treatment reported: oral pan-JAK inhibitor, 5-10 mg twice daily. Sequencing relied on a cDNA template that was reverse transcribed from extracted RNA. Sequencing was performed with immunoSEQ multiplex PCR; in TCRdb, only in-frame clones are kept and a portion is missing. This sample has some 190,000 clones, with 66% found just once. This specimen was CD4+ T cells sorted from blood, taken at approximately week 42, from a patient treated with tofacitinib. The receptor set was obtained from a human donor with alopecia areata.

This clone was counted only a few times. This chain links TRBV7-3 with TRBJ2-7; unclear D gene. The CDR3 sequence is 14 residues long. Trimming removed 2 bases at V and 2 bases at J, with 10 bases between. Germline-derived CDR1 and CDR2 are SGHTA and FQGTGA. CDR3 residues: CASSLGPRTYEQYF. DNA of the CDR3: TGTGCCAGCAGCTTAGGGCCCCGTACCTACGAGCAGTACTTC.

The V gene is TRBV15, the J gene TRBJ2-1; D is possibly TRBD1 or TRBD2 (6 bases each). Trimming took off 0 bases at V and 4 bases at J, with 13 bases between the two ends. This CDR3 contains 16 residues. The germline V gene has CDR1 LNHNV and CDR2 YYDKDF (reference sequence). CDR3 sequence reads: CATSRDRRGTYNEQFF. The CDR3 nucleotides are TGTGCCACCAGCAGAGATCGTAGGGGGACTTACAATGAGCAGTTCTTC.

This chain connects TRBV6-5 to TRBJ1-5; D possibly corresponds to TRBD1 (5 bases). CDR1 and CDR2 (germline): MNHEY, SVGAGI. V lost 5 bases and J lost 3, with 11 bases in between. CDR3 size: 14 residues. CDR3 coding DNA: TGTGCCAGCAGTGGGGGGAAAGACAATCAGCCCCAGCATTTT. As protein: CASSGGKDNQPQHF.

CDR3 nucleotide sequence: TGTGCCTGGATAGGAAACAGCTATGGCTACACCTTC. Encoded protein: CAWIGNSYGYTF. The V and J genes are TRBV30 and TRBJ1-2; no definite D call. With 4 bases removed from V and 4 bases from J, the gap between germline ends came to 10 bases. From germline, CDR1 is GTSNPN and CDR2 SVGIG (reference sequence). The CDR3 totals 12 residues.

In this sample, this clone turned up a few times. CDR3 sequence reads: CSAETSTDTQYF. CDR3 coding DNA: TGCAGCGCCGAAACAAGCACAGATACGCAGTATTTT. The chain carries TRBV29-1 and TRBJ2-3; D gene uncertain. V dropped 7 bases and J dropped 0 bases, with 8 bases sitting between them. Germline-derived CDR1 and CDR2 are SQVTM and ANQGSEA. The CDR3 extends over 12 amino acids.

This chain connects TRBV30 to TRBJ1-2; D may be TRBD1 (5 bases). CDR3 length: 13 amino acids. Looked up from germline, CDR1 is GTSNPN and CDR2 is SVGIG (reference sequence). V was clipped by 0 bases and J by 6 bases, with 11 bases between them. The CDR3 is CAWSVQVSDGYTF. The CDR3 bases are TGTGCCTGGAGTGTACAGGTTTCTGATGGCTACACCTTC.

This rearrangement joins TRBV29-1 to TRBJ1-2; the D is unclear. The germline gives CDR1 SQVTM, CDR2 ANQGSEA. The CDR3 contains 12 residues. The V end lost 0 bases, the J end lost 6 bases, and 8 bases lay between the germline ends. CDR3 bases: TGCAGCGTTGAAGATGATATGAATGGCTACACCTTC. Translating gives CSVEDDMNGYTF. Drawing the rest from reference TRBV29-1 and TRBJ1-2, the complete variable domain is SAVISQKPSRDICQRGTSLTIQCQVDSQVTMMFWYRQQPGQSLTLIATANQGSEATYESGFVIDKFPISRPNLTFSTLTVSNMSPEDSSIYLCSVEDDMNGYTFGSGTRLTVV.

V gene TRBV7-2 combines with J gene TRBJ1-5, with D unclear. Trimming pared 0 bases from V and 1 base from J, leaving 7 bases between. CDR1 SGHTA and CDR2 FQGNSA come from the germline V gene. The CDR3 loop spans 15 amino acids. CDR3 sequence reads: CASSLAAGSNQPQHF. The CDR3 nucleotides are TGTGCCAGCAGCTTAGCGGCAGGCAGCAATCAGCCCCAGCATTTT.

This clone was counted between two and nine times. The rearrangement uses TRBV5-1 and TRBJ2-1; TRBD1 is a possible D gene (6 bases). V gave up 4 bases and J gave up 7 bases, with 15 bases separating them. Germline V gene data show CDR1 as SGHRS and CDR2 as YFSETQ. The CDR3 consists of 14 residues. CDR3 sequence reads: CASSPSDSSNEQFF. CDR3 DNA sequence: TGCGCCAGCAGCCCTTCGGACAGTTCGAATGAGCAGTTCTTC.

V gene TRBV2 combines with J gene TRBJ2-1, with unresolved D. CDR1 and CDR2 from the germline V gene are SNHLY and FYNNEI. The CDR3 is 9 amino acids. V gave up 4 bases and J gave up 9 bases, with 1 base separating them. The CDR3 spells CASSAEQFF. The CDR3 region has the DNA TGTGCCAGCAGTGCTGAGCAGTTCTTC.

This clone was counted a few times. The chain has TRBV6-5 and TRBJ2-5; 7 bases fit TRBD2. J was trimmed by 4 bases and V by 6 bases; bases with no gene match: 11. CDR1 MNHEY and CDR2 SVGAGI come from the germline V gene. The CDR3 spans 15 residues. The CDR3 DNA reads TGTGCCAGCAGCCCGCCTTTGGAGCGGGGAGAGACCCAGTACTTC. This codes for CASSPPLERGETQYF.

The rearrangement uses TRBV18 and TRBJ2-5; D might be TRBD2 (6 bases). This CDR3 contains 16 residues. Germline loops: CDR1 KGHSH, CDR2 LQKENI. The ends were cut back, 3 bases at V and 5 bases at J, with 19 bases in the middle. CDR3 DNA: TGTGCCAGCTCACCCATCGGGACTTCGGTAACGGAGACCCAGTACTTC. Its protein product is CASSPIGTSVTETQYF.

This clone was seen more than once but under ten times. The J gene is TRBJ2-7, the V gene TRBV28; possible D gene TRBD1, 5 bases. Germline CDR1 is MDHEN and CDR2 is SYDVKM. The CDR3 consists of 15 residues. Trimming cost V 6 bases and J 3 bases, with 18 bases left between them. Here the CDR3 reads CASRRTGASNYEQYF. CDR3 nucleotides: TGTGCCAGCAGAAGAACAGGAGCTAGTAACTACGAGCAGTACTTC.

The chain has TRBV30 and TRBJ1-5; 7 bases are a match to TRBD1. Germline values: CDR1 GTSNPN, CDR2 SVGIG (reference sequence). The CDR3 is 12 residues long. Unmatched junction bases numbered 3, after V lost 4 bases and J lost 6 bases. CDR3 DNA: TGTGCCTGGAACAGGGGTGCTCAGCCCCAGCATTTT. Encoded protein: CAWNRGAQPQHF. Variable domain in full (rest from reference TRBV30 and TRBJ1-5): SQTIHQWPATLVQPVGSPLSLECTVEGTSNPNLYWYRQAAGRGLQLLFYSVGIGQISSEVPQNLSASRPQDRQFILSSKKLLLSDSGFYLCAWNRGAQPQHFGDGTRLSIL.

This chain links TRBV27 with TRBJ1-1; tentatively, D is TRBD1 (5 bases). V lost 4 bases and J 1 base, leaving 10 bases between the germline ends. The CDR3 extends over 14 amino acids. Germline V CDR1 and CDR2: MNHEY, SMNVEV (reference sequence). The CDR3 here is CASSSNQGNTEAFF. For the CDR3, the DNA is TGTGCCAGCAGTTCAAATCAGGGGAACACTGAAGCTTTCTTT.

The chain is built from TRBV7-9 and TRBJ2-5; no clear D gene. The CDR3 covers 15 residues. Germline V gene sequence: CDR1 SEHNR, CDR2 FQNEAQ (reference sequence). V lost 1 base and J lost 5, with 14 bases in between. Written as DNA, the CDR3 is TGTGCCAGCAGCTTAGATCAGGTGGTTGGGGAGACCCAGTACTTC. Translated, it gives CASSLDQVVGETQYF.

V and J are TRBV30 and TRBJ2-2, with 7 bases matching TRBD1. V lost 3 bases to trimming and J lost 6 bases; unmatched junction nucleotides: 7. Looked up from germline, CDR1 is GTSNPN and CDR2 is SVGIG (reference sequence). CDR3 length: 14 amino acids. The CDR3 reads CAWSPTGWPGELFF. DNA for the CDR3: TGTGCCTGGAGCCCGACAGGGTGGCCCGGGGAGCTGTTTTTT.

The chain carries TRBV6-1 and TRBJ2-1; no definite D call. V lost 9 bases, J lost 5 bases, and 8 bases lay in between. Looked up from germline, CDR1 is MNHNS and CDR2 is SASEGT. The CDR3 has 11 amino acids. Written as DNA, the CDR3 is TGTGCCAGTCTCAACCACAATGAGCAGTTCTTC. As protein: CASLNHNEQFF.

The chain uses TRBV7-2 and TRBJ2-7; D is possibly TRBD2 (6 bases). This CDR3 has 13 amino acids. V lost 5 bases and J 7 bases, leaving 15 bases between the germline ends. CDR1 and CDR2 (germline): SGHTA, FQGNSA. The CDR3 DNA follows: TGTGCCAGCAGCAACTACCAGGCGGGAGAGCAGTACTTC. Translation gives CASSNYQAGEQYF.

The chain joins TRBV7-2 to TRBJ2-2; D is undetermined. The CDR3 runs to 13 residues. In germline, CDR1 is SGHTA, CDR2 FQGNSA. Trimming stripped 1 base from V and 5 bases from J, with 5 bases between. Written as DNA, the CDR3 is TGTGCCAGCAGCTTAGGGCAAACCGGGGAGCTGTTTTTT. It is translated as CASSLGQTGELFF. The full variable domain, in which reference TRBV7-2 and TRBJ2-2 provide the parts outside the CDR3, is GAGVSQSPSNKVTEKGKDVELRCDPISGHTALYWYRQSLGQGLEFLIYFQGNSAPDKSGLPSDRFSAERTGGSVSTLTIQRTQQEDSAVYLCASSLGQTGELFFGEGSRLTVL.

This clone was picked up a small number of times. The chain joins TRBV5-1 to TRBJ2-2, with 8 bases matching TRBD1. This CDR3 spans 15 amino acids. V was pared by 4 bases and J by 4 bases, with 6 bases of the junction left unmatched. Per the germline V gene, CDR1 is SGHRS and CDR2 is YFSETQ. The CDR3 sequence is CASSTGTGSTGELFF. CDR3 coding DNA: TGCGCCAGCAGCACCGGGACAGGAAGCACCGGGGAGCTGTTTTTT. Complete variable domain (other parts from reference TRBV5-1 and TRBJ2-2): KAGVTQTPRYLIKTRGQQVTLSCSPISGHRSVSWYQQTPGQGLQFLFEYFSETQRNKGNFPGRFSGRQFSNSRSEMNVSTLELGDSALYLCASSTGTGSTGELFFGEGSRLTVL.

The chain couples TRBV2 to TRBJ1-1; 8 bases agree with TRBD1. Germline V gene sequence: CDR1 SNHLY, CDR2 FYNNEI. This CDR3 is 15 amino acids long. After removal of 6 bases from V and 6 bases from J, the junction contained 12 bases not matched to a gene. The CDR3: CASSGRTGMSAEAFF. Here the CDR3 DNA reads TGTGCCAGCAGCGGGAGGACAGGGATGTCGGCTGAAGCTTTCTTT.

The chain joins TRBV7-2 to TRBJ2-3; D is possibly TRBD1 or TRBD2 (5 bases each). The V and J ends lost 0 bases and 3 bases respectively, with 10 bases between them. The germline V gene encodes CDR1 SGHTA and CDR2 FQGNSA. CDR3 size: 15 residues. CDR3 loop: CASSLAGEKTDTQYF. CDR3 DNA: TGTGCCAGCAGCTTAGCGGGGGAAAAAACAGATACGCAGTATTTT.

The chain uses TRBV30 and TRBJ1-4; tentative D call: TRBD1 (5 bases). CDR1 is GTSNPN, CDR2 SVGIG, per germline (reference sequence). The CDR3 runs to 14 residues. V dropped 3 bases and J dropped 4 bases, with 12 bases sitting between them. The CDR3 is CAWSLKGVNEKLFF. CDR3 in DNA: TGTGCCTGGAGCTTGAAAGGGGTTAATGAAAAACTGTTTTTT.

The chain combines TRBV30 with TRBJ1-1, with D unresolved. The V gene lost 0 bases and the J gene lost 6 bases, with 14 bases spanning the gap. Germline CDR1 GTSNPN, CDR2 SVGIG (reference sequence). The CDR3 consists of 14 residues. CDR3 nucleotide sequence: TGTGCCTGGAGTGTAGGCGCCCGTAGGGCTGAAGCTTTCTTT. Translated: CAWSVGARRAEAFF. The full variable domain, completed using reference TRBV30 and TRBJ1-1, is SQTIHQWPATLVQPVGSPLSLECTVEGTSNPNLYWYRQAAGRGLQLLFYSVGIGQISSEVPQNLSASRPQDRQFILSSKKLLLSDSGFYLCAWSVGARRAEAFFGQGTRLTVV.

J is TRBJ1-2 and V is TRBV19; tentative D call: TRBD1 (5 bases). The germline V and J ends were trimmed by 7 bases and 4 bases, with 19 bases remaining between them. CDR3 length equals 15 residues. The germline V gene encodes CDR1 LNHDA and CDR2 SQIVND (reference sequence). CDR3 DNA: TGTGCCAGTACCCGAGGGGCCGGGGCCGTCTATGGCTACACCTTC. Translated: CASTRGAGAVYGYTF.

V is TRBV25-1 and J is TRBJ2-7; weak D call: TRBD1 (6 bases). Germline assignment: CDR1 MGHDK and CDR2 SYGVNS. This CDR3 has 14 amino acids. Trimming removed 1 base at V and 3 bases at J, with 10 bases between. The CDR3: CASSESVGGYEQYF. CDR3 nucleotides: TGTGCCAGCAGTGAATCAGTAGGGGGCTACGAGCAGTACTTC.

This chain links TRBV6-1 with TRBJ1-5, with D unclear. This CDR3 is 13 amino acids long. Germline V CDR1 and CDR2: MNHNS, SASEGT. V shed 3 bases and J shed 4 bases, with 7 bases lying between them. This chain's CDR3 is CASSDPGNQPQHF. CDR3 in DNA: TGTGCCAGCAGTGACCCGGGGAATCAGCCCCAGCATTTT.

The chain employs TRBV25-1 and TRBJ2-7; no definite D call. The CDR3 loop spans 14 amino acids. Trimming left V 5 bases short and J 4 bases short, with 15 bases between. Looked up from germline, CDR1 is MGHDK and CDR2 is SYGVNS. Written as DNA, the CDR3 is TGTGCCAGCAGTCAGGTAGCCGTTGAATACGAGCAGTACTTC. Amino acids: CASSQVAVEYEQYF.

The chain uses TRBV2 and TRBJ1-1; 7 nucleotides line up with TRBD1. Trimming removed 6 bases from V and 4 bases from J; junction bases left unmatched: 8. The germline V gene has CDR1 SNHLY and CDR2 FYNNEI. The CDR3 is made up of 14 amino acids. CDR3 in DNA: TGTGCCAGCAGACGACAGGGTTTAGGCACTGAAGCTTTCTTT. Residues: CASRRQGLGTEAFF.

The CDR3 here is CASSGTPTDTQYF. The CDR3 DNA is TGTGCCAGCAGCGGGACCCCCACAGATACGCAGTATTTT. The chain recombines TRBV9 with TRBJ2-3, with unresolved D. Trimming left V 3 bases short and J 2 bases short, with 7 bases between. Germline V gene data show CDR1 as SGDLS and CDR2 as YYNGEE. The CDR3 is 13 residues long.

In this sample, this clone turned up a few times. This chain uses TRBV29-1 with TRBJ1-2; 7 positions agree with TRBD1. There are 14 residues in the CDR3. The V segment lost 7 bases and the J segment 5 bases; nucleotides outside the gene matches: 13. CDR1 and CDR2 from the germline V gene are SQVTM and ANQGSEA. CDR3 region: CSARLPGQSYGYTF. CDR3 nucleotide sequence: TGCAGCGCGAGGTTACCGGGACAGTCTTATGGCTACACCTTC. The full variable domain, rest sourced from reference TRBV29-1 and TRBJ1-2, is SAVISQKPSRDICQRGTSLTIQCQVDSQVTMMFWYRQQPGQSLTLIATANQGSEATYESGFVIDKFPISRPNLTFSTLTVSNMSPEDSSIYLCSARLPGQSYGYTFGSGTRLTVV.